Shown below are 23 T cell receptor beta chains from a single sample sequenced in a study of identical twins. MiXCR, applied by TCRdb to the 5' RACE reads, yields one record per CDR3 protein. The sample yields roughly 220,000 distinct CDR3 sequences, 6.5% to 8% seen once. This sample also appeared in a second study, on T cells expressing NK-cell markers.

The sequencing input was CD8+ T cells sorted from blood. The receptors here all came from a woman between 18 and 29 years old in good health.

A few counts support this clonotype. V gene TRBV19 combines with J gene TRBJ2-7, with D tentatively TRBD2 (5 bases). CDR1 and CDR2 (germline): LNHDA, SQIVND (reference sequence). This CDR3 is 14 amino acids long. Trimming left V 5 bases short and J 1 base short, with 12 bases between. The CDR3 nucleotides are TGTGCCAGTAGTTTAGCAGCGGATTCCTACGAGCAGTACTTC. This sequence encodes CASSLAADSYEQYF.

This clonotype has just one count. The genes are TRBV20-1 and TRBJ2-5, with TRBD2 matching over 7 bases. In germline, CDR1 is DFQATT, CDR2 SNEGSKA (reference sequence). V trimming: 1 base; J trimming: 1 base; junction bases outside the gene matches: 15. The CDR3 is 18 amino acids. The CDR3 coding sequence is TGCAGTGCTAGAGGCGAAATAAGACTAGCTCTAGTCCAAGAGACCCAGTACTTC. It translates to CSARGEIRLALVQETQYF.

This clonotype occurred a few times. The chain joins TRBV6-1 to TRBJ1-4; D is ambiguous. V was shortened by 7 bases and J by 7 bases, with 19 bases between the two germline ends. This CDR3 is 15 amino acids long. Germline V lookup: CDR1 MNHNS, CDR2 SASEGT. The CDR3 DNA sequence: TGTGCCAGCATCCTCCCCTGGAGGGTGCTTGAAAAACTGTTTTTT. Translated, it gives CASILPWRVLEKLFF.

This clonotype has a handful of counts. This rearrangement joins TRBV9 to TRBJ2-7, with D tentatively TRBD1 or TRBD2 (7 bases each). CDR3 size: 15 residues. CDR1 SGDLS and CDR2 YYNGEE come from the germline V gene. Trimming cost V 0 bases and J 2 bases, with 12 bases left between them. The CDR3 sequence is CASSVGAGGAYEQYF. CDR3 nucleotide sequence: TGTGCCAGCAGCGTAGGTGCAGGGGGGGCCTACGAGCAGTACTTC.

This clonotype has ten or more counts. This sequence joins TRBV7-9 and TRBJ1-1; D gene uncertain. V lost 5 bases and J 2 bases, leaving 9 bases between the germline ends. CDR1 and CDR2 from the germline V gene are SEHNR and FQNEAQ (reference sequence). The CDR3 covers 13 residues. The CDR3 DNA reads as TGTGCCAGCAGCCCCATTATTAACACTGAAGCTTTCTTT. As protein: CASSPIINTEAFF.

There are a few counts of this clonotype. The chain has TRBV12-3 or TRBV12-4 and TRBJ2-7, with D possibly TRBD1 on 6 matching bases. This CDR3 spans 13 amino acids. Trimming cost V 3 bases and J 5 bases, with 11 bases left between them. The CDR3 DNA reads TGTGCCAGCAGTTTTACAGGGCAGGACGAGCAGTACTTC. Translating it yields CASSFTGQDEQYF.

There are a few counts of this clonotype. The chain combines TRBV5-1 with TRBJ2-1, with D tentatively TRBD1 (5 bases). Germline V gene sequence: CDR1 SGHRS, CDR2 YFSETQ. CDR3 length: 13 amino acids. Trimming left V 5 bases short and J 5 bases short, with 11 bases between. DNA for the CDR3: TGCGCCAGCAGTACCGACAGCAACAATGAGCAGTTCTTC. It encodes CASSTDSNNEQFF.

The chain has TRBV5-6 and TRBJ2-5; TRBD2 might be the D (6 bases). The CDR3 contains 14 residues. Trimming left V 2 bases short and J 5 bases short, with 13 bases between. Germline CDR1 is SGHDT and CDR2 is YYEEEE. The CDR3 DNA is TGTGCCAGCAGCTTTGGCGGGATCCGGGAGACCCAGTACTTC. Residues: CASSFGGIRETQYF.

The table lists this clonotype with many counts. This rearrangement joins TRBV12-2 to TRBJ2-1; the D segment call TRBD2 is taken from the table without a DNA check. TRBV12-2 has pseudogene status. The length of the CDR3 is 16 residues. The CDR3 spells CASRAKAGEAYNEQFF. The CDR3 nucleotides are TGTGCAAGTCGCGCAAAGGCGGGAGAAGCCTACAATGAGCAGTTCTTC.

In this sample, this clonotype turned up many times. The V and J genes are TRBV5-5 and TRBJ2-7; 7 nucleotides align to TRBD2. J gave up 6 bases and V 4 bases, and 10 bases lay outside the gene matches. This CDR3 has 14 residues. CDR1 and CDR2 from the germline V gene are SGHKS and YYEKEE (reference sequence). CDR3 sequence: CASSGGLLASEQYF. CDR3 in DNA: TGTGCCAGCAGCGGAGGCCTACTAGCGAGCGAGCAGTACTTC.

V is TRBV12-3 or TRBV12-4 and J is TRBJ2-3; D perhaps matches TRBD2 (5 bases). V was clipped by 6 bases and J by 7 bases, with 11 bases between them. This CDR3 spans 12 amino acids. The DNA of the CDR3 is TGTGCCAGCAGCCCGGGGATCAATACGCAGTATTTT. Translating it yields CASSPGINTQYF.

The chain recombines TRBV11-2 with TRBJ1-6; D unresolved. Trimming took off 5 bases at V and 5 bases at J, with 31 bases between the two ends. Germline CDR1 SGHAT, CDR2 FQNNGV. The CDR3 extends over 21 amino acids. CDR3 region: CASSPRGTPARVKANNSPLHF. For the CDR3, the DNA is TGTGCCAGCAGCCCACGGGGAACCCCGGCGAGGGTAAAAGCCAATAATTCACCCCTCCACTTT. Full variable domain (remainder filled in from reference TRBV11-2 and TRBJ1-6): EAGVAQSPRYKIIEKRQSVAFWCNPISGHATLYWYQQILGQGPKLLIQFQNNGVVDDSQLPKDRFSAERLKGVDSTLKIQPAKLEDSAVYLCASSPRGTPARVKANNSPLHFGNGTRLTVT.

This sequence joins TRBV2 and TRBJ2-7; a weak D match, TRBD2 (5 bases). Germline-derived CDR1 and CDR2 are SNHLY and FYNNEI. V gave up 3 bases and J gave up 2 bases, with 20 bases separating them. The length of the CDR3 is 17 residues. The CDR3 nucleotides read TGTGCCAGCAGTGAGAGTTATGGCGGGCCAGTTCCCTACGAGCAGTACTTC. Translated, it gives CASSESYGGPVPYEQYF.

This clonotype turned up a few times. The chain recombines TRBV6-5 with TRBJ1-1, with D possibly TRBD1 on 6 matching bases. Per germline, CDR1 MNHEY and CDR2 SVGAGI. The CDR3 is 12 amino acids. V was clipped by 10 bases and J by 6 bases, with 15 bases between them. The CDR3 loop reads CATQGMRAEAFF. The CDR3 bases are TGTGCCACCCAGGGGATGAGGGCTGAAGCTTTCTTT.

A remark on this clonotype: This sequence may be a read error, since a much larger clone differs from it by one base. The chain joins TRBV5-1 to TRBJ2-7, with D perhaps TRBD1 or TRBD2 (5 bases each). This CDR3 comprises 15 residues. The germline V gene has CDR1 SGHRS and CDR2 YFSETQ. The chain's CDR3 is CASSDEGRTIYEQCF. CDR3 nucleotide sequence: TGCGCCAGCAGCGACGAGGGACGGACAATCTACGAGCAGTGCTTC.

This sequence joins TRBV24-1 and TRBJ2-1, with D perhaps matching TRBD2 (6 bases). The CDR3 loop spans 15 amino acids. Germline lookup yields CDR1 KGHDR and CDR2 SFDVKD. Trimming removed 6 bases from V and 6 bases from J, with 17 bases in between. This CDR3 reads CATSTGTYPSNEQFF. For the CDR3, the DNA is TGTGCCACCAGTACCGGGACTTATCCTTCCAATGAGCAGTTCTTC.

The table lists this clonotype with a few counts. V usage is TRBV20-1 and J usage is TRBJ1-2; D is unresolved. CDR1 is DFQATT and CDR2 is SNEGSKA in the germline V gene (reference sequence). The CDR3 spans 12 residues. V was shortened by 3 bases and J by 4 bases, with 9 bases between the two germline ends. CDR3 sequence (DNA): TGCAGTGCTAGCGTGACGGGCTATGGCTACACCTTC. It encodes CSASVTGYGYTF.

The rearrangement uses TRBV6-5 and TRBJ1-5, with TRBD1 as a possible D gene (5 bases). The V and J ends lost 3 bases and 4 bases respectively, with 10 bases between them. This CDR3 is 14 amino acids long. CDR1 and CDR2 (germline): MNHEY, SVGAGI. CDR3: CASSYTGTNQPQHF. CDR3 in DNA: TGTGCCAGCAGTTATACGGGGACGAATCAGCCCCAGCATTTT.

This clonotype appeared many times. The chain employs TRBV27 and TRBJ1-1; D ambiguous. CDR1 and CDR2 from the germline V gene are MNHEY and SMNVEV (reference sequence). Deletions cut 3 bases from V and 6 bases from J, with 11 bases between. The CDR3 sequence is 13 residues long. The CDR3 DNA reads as TGTGCCAGCAGTTTTTTATTGGCAGCTGAAGCTTTCTTT. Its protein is CASSFLLAAEAFF.

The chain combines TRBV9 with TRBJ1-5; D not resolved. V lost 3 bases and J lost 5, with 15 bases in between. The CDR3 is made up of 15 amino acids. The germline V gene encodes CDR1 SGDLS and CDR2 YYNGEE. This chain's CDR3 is CASSAGEVSDQPQHF. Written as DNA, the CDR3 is TGTGCCAGCAGCGCCGGTGAGGTTTCCGATCAGCCCCAGCATTTT.

The CDR3 is CATSGEAASASTDTQYF. The CDR3 nucleotides read TGTGCCACCAGCGGGGAGGCGGCTAGCGCTAGCACAGATACGCAGTATTTT. The chain couples TRBV15 to TRBJ2-3, with D perhaps TRBD2 (6 bases). V was trimmed by 5 bases and J by 0 bases, leaving 18 bases between them. The CDR3 totals 17 residues. Looked up from germline, CDR1 is LNHNV and CDR2 is YYDKDF (reference sequence).

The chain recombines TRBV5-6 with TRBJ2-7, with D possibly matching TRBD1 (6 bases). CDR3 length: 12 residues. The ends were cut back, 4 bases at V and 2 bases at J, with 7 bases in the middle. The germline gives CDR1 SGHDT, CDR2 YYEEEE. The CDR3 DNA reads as TGTGCCAGCAGCGAGGGGGCCTACGAGCAGTACTTC. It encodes CASSEGAYEQYF.

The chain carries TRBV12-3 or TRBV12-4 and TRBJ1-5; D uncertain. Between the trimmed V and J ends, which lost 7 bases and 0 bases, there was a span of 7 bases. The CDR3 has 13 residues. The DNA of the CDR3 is TGTGCCAGCACCGATAATAGCAATCAGCCCCAGCATTTT. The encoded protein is CASTDNSNQPQHF.